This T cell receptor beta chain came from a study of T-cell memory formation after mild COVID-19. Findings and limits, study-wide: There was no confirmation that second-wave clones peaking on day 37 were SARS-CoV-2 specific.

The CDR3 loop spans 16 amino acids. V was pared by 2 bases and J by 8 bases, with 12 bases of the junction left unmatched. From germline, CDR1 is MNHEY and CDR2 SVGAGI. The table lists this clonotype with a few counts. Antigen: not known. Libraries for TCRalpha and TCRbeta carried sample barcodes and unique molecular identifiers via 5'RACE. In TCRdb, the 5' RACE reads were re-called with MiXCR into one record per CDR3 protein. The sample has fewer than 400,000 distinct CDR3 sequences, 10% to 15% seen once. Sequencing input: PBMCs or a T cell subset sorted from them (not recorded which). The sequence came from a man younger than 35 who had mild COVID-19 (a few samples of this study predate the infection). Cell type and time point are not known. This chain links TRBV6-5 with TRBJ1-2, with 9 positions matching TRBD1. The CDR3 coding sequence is TGTGCCAGCAGTTACCCAAGACAGGGGGGTCGAGGGGGCTACACCTTC. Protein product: CASSYPRQGGRGGYTF.